Below, 8 T cell receptor beta chains from the same sample are listed, as sequenced in a study of blood T cell repertoires in COVID-19. Measured with immunoSEQ multiplex PCR; TCRdb has only the in-frame clones, and not every one. The data show about 210,000 clones, 89% seen once. The sequencing input was peripheral blood. These receptors were obtained from a woman between 35 and 50 years old with acute or convalescent COVID-19.

The count of this clone is one. V and J are TRBV11-3 and TRBJ2-1, with 12 bases identical to TRBD2. Looked up from germline, CDR1 is SGHNT and CDR2 is YENEEA. Germline trimming cut 0 bases from V and 7 bases from J; bases unmatched to any gene: 4. This CDR3 contains 16 residues. The CDR3 bases are TGTGCCAGCAGCTTAGACGGGACTAGCGGGTCGAATGAGCAGTTCTTC. Its protein product is CASSLDGTSGSNEQFF. Together with reference TRBV11-3 and TRBJ2-1, the CDR3 gives the full variable domain: EAGVVQSPRYKIIEKKQPVAFWCNPISGHNTLYWYLQNLGQGPELLIRYENEEAVDDSQLPKDRFSAERLKGVDSTLKIQPAELGDSAVYLCASSLDGTSGSNEQFFGPGTRLTVL.

This clone was seen more than once but under ten times. The chain couples TRBV30 to TRBJ1-2; 8 nucleotides match TRBD1. Unmatched junction bases numbered 7, after V lost 6 bases and J lost 7 bases. This CDR3 is 12 amino acids long. Germline CDR1 GTSNPN, CDR2 SVGIG (reference sequence). CDR3: CACIRGRGGYTF. CDR3 coding DNA: TGTGCCTGTATCAGGGGGCGGGGTGGCTACACCTTC.

This chain links TRBV4-1 with TRBJ1-5; 8 bases align to TRBD1. Losses at the gene ends were 4 bases for V and 5 bases for J; bases not matched to a gene: 4. Germline V gene data show CDR1 as MGHRA and CDR2 as YSYEKL. This CDR3 is built from 14 residues. CDR3 in amino acids: CASSPSTGDQPQHF. The CDR3, as DNA: TGCGCCAGCAGCCCATCGACAGGGGATCAGCCCCAGCATTTT.

This clone was detected only once. The chain has TRBV19 and TRBJ1-1; D unclear. Germline V gives CDR1 LNHDA, CDR2 SQIVND (reference sequence). CDR3 length: 14 amino acids. Between the trimmed V and J ends, which lost 7 bases and 1 base, there was a span of 13 bases. CDR3 in DNA: TGTGCCAGTACCCCGGGAAGGGAGAACACTGAAGCTTTCTTT. It specifies CASTPGRENTEAFF.

The rearrangement joins TRBV2 to TRBJ1-4; 8 bases align to TRBD1. The CDR3 extends over 17 amino acids. V was clipped by 3 bases and J by 0 bases; unmatched bases: 6. Per germline, CDR1 SNHLY and CDR2 FYNNEI. The chain's CDR3 is CASSEAGGPTTNEKLFF. The CDR3 nucleotides are TGTGCCAGCAGTGAGGCAGGGGGCCCGACAACTAATGAAAAACTGTTTTTT.

The rearrangement uses TRBV6-5 and TRBJ2-6; D is uncertain. The ends were cut back, 2 bases at V and 2 bases at J, with 4 bases in the middle. Looked up from germline, CDR1 is MNHEY and CDR2 is SVGAGI. The CDR3 spans 14 residues. CDR3 bases: TGTGCCAGCAGTTACGAGACTGGGGCCAACGTCCTGACTTTC. Translation gives CASSYETGANVLTF.

V and J are TRBV29-1 and TRBJ1-5, with D unresolved. Germline V gene data show CDR1 as SQVTM and CDR2 as ANQGSEA. Trimming cost V 3 bases and J 2 bases, with 8 bases left between them. This CDR3 has 13 amino acids. CDR3 in amino acids: CSVEEGRNQPQHF. CDR3 DNA: TGCAGCGTTGAGGAGGGTCGCAATCAGCCCCAGCATTTT.

This chain links TRBV4-2 with TRBJ2-1; TRBD2 matches at 9 bases. In germline, CDR1 is LGHNA, CDR2 YNFKEQ. The CDR3 is 18 amino acids. V trimming: 0 bases; J trimming: 9 bases; junction bases outside the gene matches: 15. The CDR3 reads CASSQEYSRLLAGSEQFF. CDR3 sequence (DNA): TGTGCCAGCAGCCAAGAATATTCGAGGTTGCTAGCGGGGAGTGAGCAGTTCTTC.